The 3 T cell receptor beta chains below come from one sample, sequenced in a study of blood T cell repertoires in COVID-19. Assay used: immunoSEQ multiplex PCR; TCRdb lists only in-frame clones, some missing. The sample consists of approximately 300,000 clones, approximately 86% of them appearing once. The sample consisted of PBMCs or T cells enriched from blood (not recorded which). Receptor source: a woman aged 18-30 years who had recovered from COVID-19.

This clone was recorded a few times. V is TRBV29-1 and J is TRBJ2-3; D is ambiguous. CDR3 length: 14 residues. Trimming cost V 4 bases and J 6 bases, with 17 bases left between them. Germline-derived CDR1 and CDR2 are SQVTM and ANQGSEA. CDR3: CSVGGPTPTDTQYF. DNA of the CDR3: TGCAGCGTTGGCGGTCCGACTCCAACGGATACGCAGTATTTT.

V and J are TRBV12-3 or TRBV12-4 and TRBJ2-1, with D hard to call. With 1 base removed from V and 6 bases from J, the gap between germline ends came to 7 bases. This CDR3 spans 13 amino acids. The CDR3 region is CASSLDSSNEQFF. CDR3 sequence (DNA): TGTGCCAGCAGTTTAGACAGCAGCAATGAGCAGTTCTTC.

This clone was found a few times. The chain is built from TRBV30 and TRBJ1-1; D might be TRBD1 (6 bases). V was clipped by 3 bases and J by 2 bases, with 10 bases between them. Germline V lookup: CDR1 GTSNPN, CDR2 SVGIG (reference sequence). This CDR3 spans 13 amino acids. CDR3 coding DNA: TGTGCCTGGAGACAGGGAATCAACACTGAAGCTTTCTTT. Its protein product is CAWRQGINTEAFF.